The text below deals with one TCR beta chain. As yet, its antigen is unknown. This entry is derived from a study of long-term antiretroviral therapy in people with HIV. Study observations and caveats: The clones with expansion before ART were dominant in the repertoire at all time points.

CDR3 length: 13 residues. Trimming cost V 6 bases and J 1 base, with 9 bases left between them. The germline V gene encodes CDR1 LNHDA and CDR2 SQIVND (reference sequence). The authors ran the immunoSEQ assay, v3.0, at survey level. Sequencing efforts were directed toward roughly 40,000-55,000 T-cell genomes per sample. Profiling relied on immunoSEQ multiplex PCR, and the TCRdb table lists in-frame clones only, not all of them. The sample lists some 20,000 clones, around 86% occurring once. The receptor was derived from a man aged 35-49 years with HIV. Sequencing used unsorted PBMCs, obtained 0.5 years after starting antiretroviral therapy. This chain joins TRBV19 and TRBJ1-1; a possible D gene is TRBD1 (6 bases). The DNA for the CDR3 is TGTGCCAGTAGGATGGACAGGAACACTGAAGCTTTCTTT. Translation gives CASRMDRNTEAFF.